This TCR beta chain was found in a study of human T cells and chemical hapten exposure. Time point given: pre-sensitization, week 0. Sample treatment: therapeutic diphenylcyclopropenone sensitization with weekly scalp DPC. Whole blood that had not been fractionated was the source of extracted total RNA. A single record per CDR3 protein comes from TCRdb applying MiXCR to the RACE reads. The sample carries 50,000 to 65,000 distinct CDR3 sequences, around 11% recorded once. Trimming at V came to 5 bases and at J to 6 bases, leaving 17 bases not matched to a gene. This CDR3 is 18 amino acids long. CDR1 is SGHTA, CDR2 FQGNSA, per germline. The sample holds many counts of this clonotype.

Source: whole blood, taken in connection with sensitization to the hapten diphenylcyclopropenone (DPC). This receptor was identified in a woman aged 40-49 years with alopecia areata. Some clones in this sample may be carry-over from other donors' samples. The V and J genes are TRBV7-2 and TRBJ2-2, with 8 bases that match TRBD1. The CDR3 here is CASSLNPQGAAWAGELFF. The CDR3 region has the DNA TGTGCCAGCAGCCTCAACCCCCAGGGGGCCGCCTGGGCCGGGGAGCTGTTTTTT. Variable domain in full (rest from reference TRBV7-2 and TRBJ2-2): GAGVSQSPSNKVTEKGKDVELRCDPISGHTALYWYRQSLGQGLEFLIYFQGNSAPDKSGLPSDRFSAERTGGSVSTLTIQRTQQEDSAVYLCASSLNPQGAAWAGELFFGEGSRLTVL.